This T cell receptor beta chain appears in the sequencing data of a study of response to subunit inactivated influenza vaccine. This clonotype was seen more than once but under ten times. Its antigen remains unidentified. TCRdb recomputed calls from the RT-PCR reads with MiXCR, one row per CDR3 protein. The sample includes roughly 500,000 distinct CDR3 sequences, approximately 15% seen only once; the top ten take roughly 3.1%. Overall study results and limits: It was suggested by the authors that few new T cells are recruited by each seasonal influenza vaccination.

The CDR3 consists of 12 residues. Trimming left V 3 bases short and J 5 bases short, with 7 bases between. Germline V gives CDR1 KGHSH, CDR2 LQKENI. The gene calls are TRBV18 and TRBJ2-5; D gene uncertain. This TCR was recovered from a man in his fifties or sixties who received an inactivated influenza vaccine. Sequencing used CD4+ T cells sorted from PBMCs, obtained around 25 months after vaccination. The CDR3 region has the DNA TGTGCCAGCTCACCTATCGCCGAGACCCAGTACTTC. Protein: CASSPIAETQYF.